One and the same sample provided the 6 T cell receptor beta chains below, sequenced in a study of CD8+CD57+ T cells in acquired aplastic anemia. The use of genomic DNA as template underpinned the TCR beta VDJ and CDR3 profiling. Using its own MiXCR run on the reads, TCRdb lists one record per CDR3 protein. Of roughly 190,000 distinct CDR3 sequences listed, less than 65% are singletons. Sequenced: sorted CD4+, CD8+, or CD8+CD57+ T cells (not recorded which) from PBMCs. Receptor source: a human donor in good health, serving as a control.

The chain employs TRBV7-2 and TRBJ2-1; TRBD2 agrees at 8 bases. This CDR3 region has 15 residues. Germline-derived CDR1 and CDR2 are SGHTA and FQGNSA. After removal of 3 bases from V and 2 bases from J, the junction contained 3 bases not matched to a gene. CDR3 sequence: CASSLERGPYNEQFF. The CDR3 bases are TGTGCCAGCAGCTTGGAGCGGGGGCCCTACAATGAGCAGTTCTTC.

This clonotype was seen a few times. At one of its ends the junction is not consistent with the germline gene, which may arise from a read error. The V call is TRBV10-1, the J call TRBJ2-1; TRBD2 might be the D (5 bases). Germline lookup yields CDR1 WNHNN and CDR2 SYGVQD (reference sequence). This CDR3 is 15 amino acids long. Written as DNA, the CDR3 is TGTGCCAGCAGCACCCGGGATTTGAGGAGCAATGAGCAGTTCTTC. It translates to CASSTRDLRSNEQFF.

V usage is TRBV30 and J usage is TRBJ1-1; D not resolved. Germline values: CDR1 GTSNPN, CDR2 SVGIG (reference sequence). Trimming shortened V by 2 bases and J by 5 bases, and 18 bases separated the two germline ends. The CDR3 length is 15 residues. CDR3 residues: CAWSQKGGFGTEAFF. Written as DNA, the CDR3 is TGTGCCTGGAGTCAGAAGGGCGGGTTTGGGACTGAAGCTTTCTTT. The entire variable domain, with the rest obtained from reference TRBV30 and TRBJ1-1, is as follows: SQTIHQWPATLVQPVGSPLSLECTVEGTSNPNLYWYRQAAGRGLQLLFYSVGIGQISSEVPQNLSASRPQDRQFILSSKKLLLSDSGFYLCAWSQKGGFGTEAFFGQGTRLTVV.

There are many counts of this clonotype. The genes are TRBV20-1 and TRBJ2-1; D is unresolved. The germline V gene has CDR1 DFQATT and CDR2 SNEGSKA (reference sequence). Trimming cost V 0 bases and J 0 bases, with 12 bases left between them. The CDR3 is 16 residues long. The CDR3 DNA reads as TGCAGTGCTAGAGATCCAGGTGGGCACTCCTACAATGAGCAGTTCTTC. Its translation is CSARDPGGHSYNEQFF.

This clonotype was observed many times. The V and J genes are TRBV28 and TRBJ2-7, with 7 bases aligning to TRBD1. Per germline, CDR1 MDHEN and CDR2 SYDVKM. V lost 4 bases and J lost 1; bases outside the gene matches: 4. The CDR3 contains 14 residues. In DNA, the CDR3 is TGTGCCAGCAGTTCCCTGACAGGGTCCTACGAGCAGTACTTC. This translates into CASSSLTGSYEQYF.

The sample holds many counts of this clonotype. The chain is built from TRBV20-1 and TRBJ2-3; TRBD2 is a possible D gene (7 bases). CDR1 and CDR2 (germline): DFQATT, SNEGSKA (reference sequence). V lost 3 bases and J 2 bases, leaving 36 bases between the germline ends. This CDR3 region has 22 residues. The CDR3: CSARRNNPGLLGIAGVTDTQYF. As DNA, the CDR3 is TGCAGTGCTAGGCGTAATAACCCGGGACTACTCGGGATCGCAGGGGTCACAGATACGCAGTATTTT.